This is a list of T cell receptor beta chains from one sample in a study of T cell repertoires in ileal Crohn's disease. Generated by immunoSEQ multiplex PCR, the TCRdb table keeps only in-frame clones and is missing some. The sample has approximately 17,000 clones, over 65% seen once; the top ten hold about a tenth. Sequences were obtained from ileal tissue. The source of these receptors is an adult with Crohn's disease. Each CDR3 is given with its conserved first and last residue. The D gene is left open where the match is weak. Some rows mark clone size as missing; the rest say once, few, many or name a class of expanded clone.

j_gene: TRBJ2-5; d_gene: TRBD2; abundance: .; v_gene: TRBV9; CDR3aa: CASSVGEGPSVIETQYF; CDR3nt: TGTGCCAGCAGCGTAGGGGAGGGCCCTAGCGTCATAGAGACCCAGTACTTC
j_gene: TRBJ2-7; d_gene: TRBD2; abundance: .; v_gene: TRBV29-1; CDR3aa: CSVILAGHPGYEQYF; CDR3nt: TGCAGCGTAATCCTAGCGGGCCATCCTGGCTACGAGCAGTACTTC
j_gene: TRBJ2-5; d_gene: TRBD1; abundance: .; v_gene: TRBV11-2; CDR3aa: CASSLAPGGQETQYF; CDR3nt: TGTGCCAGCAGCTTAGCCCCAGGGGGCCAAGAGACCCAGTACTTC
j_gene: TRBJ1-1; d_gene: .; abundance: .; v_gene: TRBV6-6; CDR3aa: CASSYRRDTEAFF; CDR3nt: TGTGCCAGCAGTTACCGCAGGGACACTGAAGCTTTCTTT
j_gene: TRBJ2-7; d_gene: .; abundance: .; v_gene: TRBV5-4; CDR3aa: CASSDGPSYEQYF; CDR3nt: TGTGCCAGCAGCGATGGCCCTTCCTACGAGCAGTACTTC
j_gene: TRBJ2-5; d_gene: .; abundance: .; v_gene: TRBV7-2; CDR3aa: CASSFLGETQYF; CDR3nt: TGTGCCAGCAGCTTCCTCGGAGAGACCCAGTACTTC
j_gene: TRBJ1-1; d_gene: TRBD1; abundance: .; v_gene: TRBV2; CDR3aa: CASIRGQLMNTEAFF; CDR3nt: TGTGCCAGCATTAGGGGACAGCTTATGAACACTGAAGCTTTCTTT
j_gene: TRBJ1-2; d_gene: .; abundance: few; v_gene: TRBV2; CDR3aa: CASSERQVYGYTF; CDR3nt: TGTGCCAGCAGTGAAAGGCAGGTCTATGGCTACACCTTC
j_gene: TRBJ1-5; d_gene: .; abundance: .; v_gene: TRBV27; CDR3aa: CASSLGPILPQHF; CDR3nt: TGTGCCAGCAGTTTAGGCCCCATTCTGCCCCAGCATTTT
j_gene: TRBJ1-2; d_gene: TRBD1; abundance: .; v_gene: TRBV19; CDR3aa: CASSFPQGASGYTF; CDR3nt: TGTGCCAGTAGTTTCCCCCAGGGGGCGAGTGGCTACACCTTC
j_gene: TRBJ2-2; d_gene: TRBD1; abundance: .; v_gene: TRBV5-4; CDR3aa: CASSRRTGGNTGELFF; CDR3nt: TGTGCCAGCAGCCGGAGGACAGGGGGCAACACCGGGGAGCTGTTTTTT
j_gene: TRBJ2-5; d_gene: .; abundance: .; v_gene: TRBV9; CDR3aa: CASSVRGGREETQYF; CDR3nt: TGTGCCAGCAGCGTTAGGGGGGGACGGGAGGAGACCCAGTACTTC
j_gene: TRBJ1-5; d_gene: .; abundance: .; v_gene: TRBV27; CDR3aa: CASSLLSGSGFSNQPQHF; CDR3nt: TGTGCCAGCAGTTTATTATCCGGGTCCGGGTTTAGCAATCAGCCCCAGCATTTT
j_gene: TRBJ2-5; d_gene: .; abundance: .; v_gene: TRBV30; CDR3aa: CAWSFSSETQYF; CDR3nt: TGTGCCTGGAGTTTTAGTTCGGAGACCCAGTACTTC
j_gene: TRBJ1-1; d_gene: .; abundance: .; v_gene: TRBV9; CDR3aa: CASSENVGGNTEAFF; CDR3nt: TGTGCCAGCAGCGAAAACGTGGGGGGTAACACTGAAGCTTTCTTT
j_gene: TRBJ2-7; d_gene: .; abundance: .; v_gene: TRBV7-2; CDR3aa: CASSLRRLSSYEQYF; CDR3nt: TGTGCCAGCAGCTTAAGGCGGCTAAGCTCCTACGAGCAGTACTTC
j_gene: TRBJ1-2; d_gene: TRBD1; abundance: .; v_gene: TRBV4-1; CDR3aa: CASSQPGQYGYTF; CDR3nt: TGCGCCAGCAGCCAACCGGGACAGTATGGCTACACCTTC
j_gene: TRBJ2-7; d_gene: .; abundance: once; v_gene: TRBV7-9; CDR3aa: CASSLTNGAGVPEQYF; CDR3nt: TGTGCCAGCAGCTTAACCAATGGGGCAGGGGTCCCCGAGCAGTACTTC
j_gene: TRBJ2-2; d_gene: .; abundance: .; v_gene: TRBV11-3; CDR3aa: CASSPTSYRANTGELFF; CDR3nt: TGTGCCAGCAGCCCAACGAGTTACAGGGCGAACACCGGGGAGCTGTTTTTT
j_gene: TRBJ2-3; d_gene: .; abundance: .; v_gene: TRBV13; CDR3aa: CASSYPTRTDTQYF; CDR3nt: TGTGCCAGCAGCTACCCGACTCGCACAGATACGCAGTATTTT
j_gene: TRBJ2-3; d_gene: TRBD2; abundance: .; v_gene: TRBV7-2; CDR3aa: CASTPGTSGDTDTQYF; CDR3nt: TGTGCCAGCACGCCCGGGACTAGCGGGGACACAGATACGCAGTATTTT
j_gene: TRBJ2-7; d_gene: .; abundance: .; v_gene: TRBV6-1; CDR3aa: CASSPTGLVYEQYF; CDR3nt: TGTGCCAGCAGCCCCACCGGACTGGTCTACGAGCAGTACTTC
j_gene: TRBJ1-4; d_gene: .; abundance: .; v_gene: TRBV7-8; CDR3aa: CASSSPGAAPEKLFF; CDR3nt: TGTGCCAGCAGCTCCCCTGGGGCAGCGCCTGAAAAACTGTTTTTT
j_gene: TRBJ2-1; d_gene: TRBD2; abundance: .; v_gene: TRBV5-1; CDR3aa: CARGGTSDEQFF; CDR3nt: TGCGCCAGGGGGGGGACTTCGGATGAGCAGTTCTTC
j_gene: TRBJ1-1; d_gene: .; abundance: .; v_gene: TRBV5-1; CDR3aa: CASSRGSNTEAFF; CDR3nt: TGCGCCAGCAGCAGGGGGTCTAACACTGAAGCTTTCTTT
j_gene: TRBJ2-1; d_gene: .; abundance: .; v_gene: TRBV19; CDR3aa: CASKGLTKGNEQFF; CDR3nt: TGTGCCAGTAAGGGGCTGACGAAGGGCAATGAGCAGTTCTTC
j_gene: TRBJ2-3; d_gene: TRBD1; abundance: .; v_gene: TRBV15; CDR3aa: CATSRGWTGGTDTQYF; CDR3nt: TGTGCCACCAGCAGAGGCTGGACAGGGGGCACAGATACGCAGTATTTT
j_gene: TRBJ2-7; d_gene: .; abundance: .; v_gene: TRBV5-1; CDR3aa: CASSPYFASYEQYF; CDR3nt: TGCGCCAGCAGTCCCTACTTTGCCTCCTACGAGCAGTACTTC
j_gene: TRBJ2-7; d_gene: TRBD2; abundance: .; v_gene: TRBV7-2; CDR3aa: CASSGGGFRASYF; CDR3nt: TGTGCCAGCAGCGGGGGGGGATTCCGGGCATCGTACTTC
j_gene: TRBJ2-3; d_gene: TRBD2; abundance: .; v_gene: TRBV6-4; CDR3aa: CASSPLAGGRDTQYF; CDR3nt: TGTGCCAGCAGTCCGCTAGCGGGGGGGAGAGATACGCAGTATTTT
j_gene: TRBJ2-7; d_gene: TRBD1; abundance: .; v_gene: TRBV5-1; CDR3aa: CASTRTTGQGEQYF; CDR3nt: TGCGCCAGCACCCGAACGACAGGGCAGGGGGAGCAGTACTTC
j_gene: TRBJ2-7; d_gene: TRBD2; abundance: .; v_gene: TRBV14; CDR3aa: CASSQDGGGATYEQYF; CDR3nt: TGTGCCAGCAGCCAAGATGGCGGGGGGGCGACCTACGAGCAGTACTTC
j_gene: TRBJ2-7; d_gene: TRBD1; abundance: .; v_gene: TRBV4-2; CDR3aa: CASSQAGTGNDYEQYF; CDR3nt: TGTGCCAGCAGCCAAGCGGGGACAGGGAACGACTACGAGCAGTACTTC
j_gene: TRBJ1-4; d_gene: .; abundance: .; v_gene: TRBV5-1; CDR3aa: CASSLNPGGLEKLFF; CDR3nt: TGCGCCAGCAGCCTAAACCCGGGGGGACTTGAAAAACTGTTTTTT
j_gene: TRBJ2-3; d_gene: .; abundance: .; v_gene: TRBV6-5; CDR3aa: CASSPEGYTDTQYF; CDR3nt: TGTGCCAGCAGTCCCGAGGGTTATACAGATACGCAGTATTTT
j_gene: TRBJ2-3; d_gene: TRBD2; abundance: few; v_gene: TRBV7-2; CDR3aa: CASSLNGGAAATQYF; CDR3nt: TGTGCCAGCAGCTTAAACGGGGGGGCCGCCGCTACGCAGTATTTT
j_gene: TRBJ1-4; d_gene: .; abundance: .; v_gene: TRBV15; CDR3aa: CATSRVWEGTITNEKLFF; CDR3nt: TGTGCCACCAGCAGAGTTTGGGAAGGGACAATAACTAATGAAAAACTGTTTTTT
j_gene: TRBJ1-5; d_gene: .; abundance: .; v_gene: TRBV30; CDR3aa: CAWSGWGPNQPQHF; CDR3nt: TGTGCCTGGAGTGGGTGGGGGCCGAATCAGCCCCAGCATTTT
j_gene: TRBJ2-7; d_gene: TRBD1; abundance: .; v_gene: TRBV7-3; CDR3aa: CASSLNDRDEQYF; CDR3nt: TGTGCCAGCAGCTTAAACGACAGGGACGAGCAGTACTTC
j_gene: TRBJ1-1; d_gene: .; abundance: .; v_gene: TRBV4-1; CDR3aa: CASSRRVLNTEAFF; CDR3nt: TGCGCCAGCAGCCGGAGGGTCTTGAACACTGAAGCTTTCTTT
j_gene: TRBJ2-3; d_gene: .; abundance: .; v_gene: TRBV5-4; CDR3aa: CASSPGVLRSDTQYF; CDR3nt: TGTGCCAGCAGCCCCGGGGTATTGAGGTCAGATACGCAGTATTTT
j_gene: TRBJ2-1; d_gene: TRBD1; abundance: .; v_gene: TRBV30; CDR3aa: CAWSRQGSYNEQFF; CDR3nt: TGTGCCTGGAGTCGACAGGGGTCCTACAATGAGCAGTTCTTC
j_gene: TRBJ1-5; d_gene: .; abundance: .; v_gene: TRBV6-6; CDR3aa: CASDPGRSERQPQHF; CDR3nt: TGTGCCAGCGACCCTGGGAGGTCGGAGCGTCAGCCCCAGCATTTT
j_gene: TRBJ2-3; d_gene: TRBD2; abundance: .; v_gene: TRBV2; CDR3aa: CACRTSFTDTQYF; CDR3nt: TGTGCCTGTAGGACTAGTTTTACAGATACGCAGTATTTT
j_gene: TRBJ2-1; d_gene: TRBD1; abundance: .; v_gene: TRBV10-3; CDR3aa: CAIRTQGAGEQFF; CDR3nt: TGTGCCATCAGAACACAGGGGGCAGGTGAGCAGTTCTTC
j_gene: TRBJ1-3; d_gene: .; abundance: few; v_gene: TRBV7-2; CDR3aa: CASSLETVSGNTIYF; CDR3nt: TGTGCCAGCAGCTTAGAGACAGTCTCTGGAAACACCATATATTTT
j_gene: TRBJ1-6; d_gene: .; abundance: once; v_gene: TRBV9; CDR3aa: CASSVRGSSYNSPLHF; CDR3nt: TGTGCCAGCAGCGTACGGGGGAGCTCCTATAATTCACCCCTCCACTTT
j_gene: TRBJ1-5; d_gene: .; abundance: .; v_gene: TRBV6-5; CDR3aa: CASSYSGGSNQPQHF; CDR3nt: TGTGCCAGCAGTTACTCGGGGGGAAGCAATCAGCCCCAGCATTTT
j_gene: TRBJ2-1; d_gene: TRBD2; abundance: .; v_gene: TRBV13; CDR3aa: CASSPGLAVSNEQFF; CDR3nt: TGTGCCAGCAGCCCGGGACTAGCGGTCTCCAATGAGCAGTTCTTC
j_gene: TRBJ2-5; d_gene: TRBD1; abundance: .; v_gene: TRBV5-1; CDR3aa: CASSPTGVGETQYF; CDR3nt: TGCGCCAGCAGCCCAACAGGGGTGGGGGAGACCCAGTACTTC
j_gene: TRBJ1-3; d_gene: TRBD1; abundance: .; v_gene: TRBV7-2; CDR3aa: CASSSYSATGAGNTIYF; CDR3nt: TGTGCCAGCAGCAGCTATTCCGCCACAGGGGCGGGAAACACCATATATTTT
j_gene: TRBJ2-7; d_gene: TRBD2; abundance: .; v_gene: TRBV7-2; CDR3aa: CASSLASGGTSYEQYF; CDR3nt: TGTGCCAGCAGCTTAGCGAGCGGGGGCACTTCCTACGAGCAGTACTTC
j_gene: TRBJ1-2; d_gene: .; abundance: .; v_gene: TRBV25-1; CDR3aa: CASKHGGNYGYTF; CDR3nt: TGTGCCAGCAAGCATGGCGGCAACTATGGCTACACCTTC
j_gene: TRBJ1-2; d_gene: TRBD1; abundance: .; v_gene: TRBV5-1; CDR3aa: CASSLNTGVRYGYTF; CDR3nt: TGCGCCAGCAGCTTGAACACAGGGGTGAGATATGGCTACACCTTC